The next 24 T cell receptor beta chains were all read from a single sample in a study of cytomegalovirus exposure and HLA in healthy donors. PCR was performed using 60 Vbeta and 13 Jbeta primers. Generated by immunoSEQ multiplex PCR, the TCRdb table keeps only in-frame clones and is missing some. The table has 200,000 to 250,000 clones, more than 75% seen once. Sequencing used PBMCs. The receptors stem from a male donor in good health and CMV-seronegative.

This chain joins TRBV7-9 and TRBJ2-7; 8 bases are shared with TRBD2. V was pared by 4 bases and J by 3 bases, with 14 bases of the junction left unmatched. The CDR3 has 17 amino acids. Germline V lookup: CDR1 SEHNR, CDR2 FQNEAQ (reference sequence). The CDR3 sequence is CASSSRGTRIIHYEQYF. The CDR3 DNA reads TGTGCCAGCAGCTCCCGGGGGACTAGGATTATTCACTACGAGCAGTACTTC.

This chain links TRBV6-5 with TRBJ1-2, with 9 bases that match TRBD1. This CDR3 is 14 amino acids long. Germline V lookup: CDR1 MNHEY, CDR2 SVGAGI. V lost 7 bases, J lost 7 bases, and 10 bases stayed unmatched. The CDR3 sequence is CASTPPGTGFGYTF. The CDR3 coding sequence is TGTGCCAGCACCCCCCCCGGGACAGGGTTTGGCTACACCTTC.

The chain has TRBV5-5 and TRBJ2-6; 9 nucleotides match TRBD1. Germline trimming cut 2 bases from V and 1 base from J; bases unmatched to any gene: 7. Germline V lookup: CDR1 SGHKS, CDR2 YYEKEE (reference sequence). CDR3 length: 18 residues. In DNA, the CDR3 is TGTGCCAGCAGCTTTAGTCCCGGGACAGGGTCTGGGGCCAACGTCCTGACTTTC. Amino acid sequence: CASSFSPGTGSGANVLTF.

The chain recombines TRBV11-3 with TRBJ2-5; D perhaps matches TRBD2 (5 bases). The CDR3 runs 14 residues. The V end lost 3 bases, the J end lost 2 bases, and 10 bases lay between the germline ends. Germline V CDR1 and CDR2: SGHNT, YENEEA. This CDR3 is CASSFGGLQETQYF. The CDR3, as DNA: TGTGCCAGCAGCTTCGGCGGGTTGCAAGAGACCCAGTACTTC.

This CDR3 is CASSEAATGYGYTF. Here the CDR3 DNA reads TGTGCCAGCAGTGAAGCAGCGACCGGCTATGGCTACACCTTC. The chain links TRBV6-1 to TRBJ1-2; no clear D. Trimming took off 0 bases at V and 4 bases at J, with 9 bases between the two ends. The CDR3 consists of 14 residues. CDR1 MNHNS and CDR2 SASEGT come from the germline V gene.

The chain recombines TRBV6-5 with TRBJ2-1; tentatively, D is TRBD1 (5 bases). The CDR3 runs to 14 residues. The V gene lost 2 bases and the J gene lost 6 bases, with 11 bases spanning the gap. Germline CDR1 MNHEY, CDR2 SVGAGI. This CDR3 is CASSYAARGNEQFF. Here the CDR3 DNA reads TGTGCCAGCAGTTACGCAGCTAGGGGCAATGAGCAGTTCTTC.

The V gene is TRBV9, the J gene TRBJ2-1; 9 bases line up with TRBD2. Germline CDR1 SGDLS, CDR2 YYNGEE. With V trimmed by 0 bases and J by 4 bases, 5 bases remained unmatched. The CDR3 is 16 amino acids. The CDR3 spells CASSVAWTSAYNEQFF. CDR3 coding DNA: TGTGCCAGCAGCGTAGCTTGGACTAGCGCTTACAATGAGCAGTTCTTC. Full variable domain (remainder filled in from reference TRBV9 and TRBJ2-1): DSGVTQTPKHLITATGQRVTLRCSPRSGDLSVYWYQQSLDQGLQFLIQYYNGEERAKGNILERFSAQQFPDLHSELNLSSLELGDSALYFCASSVAWTSAYNEQFFGPGTRLTVL.

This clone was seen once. For the CDR3, the DNA is TGTGCCAGCAGCCAGGGACTAGCGGGTTCGGCGCGGGGCGAGCAGTACTTC. It encodes CASSQGLAGSARGEQYF. The chain uses TRBV9 and TRBJ2-7; TRBD2 aligns across 12 bases. Per the germline V gene, CDR1 is SGDLS and CDR2 is YYNGEE. The CDR3 has 17 amino acids. With 4 bases clipped from V and 6 bases from J, the junction kept 14 bases outside the gene matches.

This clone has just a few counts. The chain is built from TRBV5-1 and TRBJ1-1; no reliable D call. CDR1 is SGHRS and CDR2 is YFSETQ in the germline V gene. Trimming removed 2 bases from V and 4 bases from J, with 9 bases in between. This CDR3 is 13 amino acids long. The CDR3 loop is CASSFQVTTEAFF. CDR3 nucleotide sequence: TGCGCCAGCAGCTTTCAGGTTACCACTGAAGCTTTCTTT.

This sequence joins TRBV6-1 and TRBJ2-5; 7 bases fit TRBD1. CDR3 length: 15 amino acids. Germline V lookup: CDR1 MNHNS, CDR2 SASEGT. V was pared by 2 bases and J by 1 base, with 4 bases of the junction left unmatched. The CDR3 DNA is TGTGCCAGCAGTGAATCTGCAGGGGGCCAAGAGACCCAGTACTTC. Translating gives CASSESAGGQETQYF.

CDR3 residues: CASSYGRGLSEQYF. CDR3 sequence (DNA): TGTGCCAGCAGTTACGGGAGGGGCCTCTCCGAGCAGTACTTC. The chain links TRBV6-6 to TRBJ2-7; 7 bases align to TRBD2. The germline V gene has CDR1 MNHNY and CDR2 SVGAGI (reference sequence). J lost 6 bases, V lost 2 bases, and 7 bases had no gene match. The CDR3 consists of 14 residues.

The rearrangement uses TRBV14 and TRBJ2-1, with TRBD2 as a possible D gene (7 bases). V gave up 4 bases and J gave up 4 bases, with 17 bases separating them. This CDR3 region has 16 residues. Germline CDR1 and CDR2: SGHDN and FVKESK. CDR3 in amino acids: CASSPLRGLVYNEQFF. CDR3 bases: TGTGCCAGCAGCCCGCTGCGGGGGCTCGTGTACAATGAGCAGTTCTTC.

CDR3: CASSLAGTSADTQYF. The DNA of the CDR3 is TGTGCCAGCAGCTTAGCTGGGACTAGCGCAGATACGCAGTATTTT. The V and J genes are TRBV7-9 and TRBJ2-3, with 10 bases lining up with TRBD2. CDR3 length equals 15 residues. Germline CDR1 SEHNR, CDR2 FQNEAQ (reference sequence). Trimming removed 0 bases from V and 4 bases from J; junction bases left unmatched: 1.

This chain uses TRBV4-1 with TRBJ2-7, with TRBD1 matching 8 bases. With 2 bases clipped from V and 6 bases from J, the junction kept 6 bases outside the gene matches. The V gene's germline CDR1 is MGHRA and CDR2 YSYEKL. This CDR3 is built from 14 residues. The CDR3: CASSQLQGDGEQYF. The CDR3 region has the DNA TGCGCCAGCAGCCAATTACAGGGGGATGGCGAGCAGTACTTC.

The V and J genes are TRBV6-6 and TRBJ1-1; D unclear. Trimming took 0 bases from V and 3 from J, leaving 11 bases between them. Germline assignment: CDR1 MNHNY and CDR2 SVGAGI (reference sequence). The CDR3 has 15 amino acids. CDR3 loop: CASSYSGIGDTEAFF. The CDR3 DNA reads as TGTGCCAGCAGTTACTCAGGTATCGGGGACACTGAAGCTTTCTTT.

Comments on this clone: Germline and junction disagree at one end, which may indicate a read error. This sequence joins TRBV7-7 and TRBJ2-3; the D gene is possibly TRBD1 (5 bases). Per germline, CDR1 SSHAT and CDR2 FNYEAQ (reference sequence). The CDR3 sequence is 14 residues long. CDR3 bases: TGTGCTAGCAGCGCAGGGTTGAGCACAGATACGCAGTATTTT. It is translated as CASSAGLSTDTQYF.

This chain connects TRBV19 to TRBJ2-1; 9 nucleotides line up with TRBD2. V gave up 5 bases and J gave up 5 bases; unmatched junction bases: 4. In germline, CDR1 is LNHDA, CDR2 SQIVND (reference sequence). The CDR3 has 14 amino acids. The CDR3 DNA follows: TGTGCCAGTAGTCCGGGACTAGCAAACAATGAGCAGTTCTTC. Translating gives CASSPGLANNEQFF.

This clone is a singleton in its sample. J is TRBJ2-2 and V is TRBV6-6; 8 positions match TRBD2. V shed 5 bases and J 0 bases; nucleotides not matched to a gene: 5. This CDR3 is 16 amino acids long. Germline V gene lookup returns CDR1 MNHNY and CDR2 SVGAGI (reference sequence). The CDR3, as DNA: TGTGCCAGCAGTCATACTAGCGGTACGAACACCGGGGAGCTGTTTTTT. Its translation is CASSHTSGTNTGELFF.

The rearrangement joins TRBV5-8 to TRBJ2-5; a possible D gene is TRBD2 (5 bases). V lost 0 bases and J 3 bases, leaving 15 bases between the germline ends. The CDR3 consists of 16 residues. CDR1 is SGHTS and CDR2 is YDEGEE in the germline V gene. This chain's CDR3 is CASSLAITRVKETQYF. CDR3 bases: TGTGCCAGCAGCTTGGCCATAACGAGGGTGAAAGAGACCCAGTACTTC.

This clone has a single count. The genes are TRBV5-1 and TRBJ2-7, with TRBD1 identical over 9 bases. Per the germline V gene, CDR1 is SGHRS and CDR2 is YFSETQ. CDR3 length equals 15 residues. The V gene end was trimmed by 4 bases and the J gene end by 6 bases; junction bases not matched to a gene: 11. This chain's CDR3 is CASSQSGQGNSEQYF. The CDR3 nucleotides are TGCGCCAGCAGCCAGTCGGGACAGGGTAACTCCGAGCAGTACTTC.

The CDR3 DNA reads as TGTGCCAGCAGCACAGGGGCGGGCCAGCCCCAGCATTTT. Amino acids: CASSTGAGQPQHF. The V call is TRBV7-2, the J call TRBJ1-5, with TRBD1 identical over 7 bases. CDR1 SGHTA and CDR2 FQGNSA come from the germline V gene. Germline trimming cut 5 bases from V and 7 bases from J; bases unmatched to any gene: 5. This CDR3 is 13 amino acids long.

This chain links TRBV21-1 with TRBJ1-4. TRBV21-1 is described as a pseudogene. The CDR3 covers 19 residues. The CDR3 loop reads CASSKRRRGGGSVGEKLFF. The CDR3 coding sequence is TGTGCCAGCAGCAAACGGCGGAGGGGAGGGGGTTCGGTGGGTGAAAAACTGTTTTTT.

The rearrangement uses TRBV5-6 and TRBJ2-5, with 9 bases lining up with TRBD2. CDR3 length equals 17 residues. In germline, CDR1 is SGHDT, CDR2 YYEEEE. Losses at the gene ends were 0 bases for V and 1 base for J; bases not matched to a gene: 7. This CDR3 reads CASSLGGRGQIQETQYF. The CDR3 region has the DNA TGTGCCAGCAGCTTGGGCGGGAGGGGACAGATCCAAGAGACCCAGTACTTC.

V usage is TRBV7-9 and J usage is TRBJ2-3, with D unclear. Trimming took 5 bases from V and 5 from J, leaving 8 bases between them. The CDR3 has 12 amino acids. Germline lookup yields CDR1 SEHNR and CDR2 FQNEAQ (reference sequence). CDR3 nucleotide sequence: TGTGCCAGCAGCGCGTCCGGAGATACGCAGTATTTT. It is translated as CASSASGDTQYF.